Following are 6 T cell receptor beta chains from one sample sequenced in a study of T cells after posttransplantation cyclophosphamide. Methotrexate plus calcineurin inhibitor accompanied controls' myeloablative marrow transplants; sampling was 1 year later. TCRdb's table, derived via immunoSEQ multiplex PCR, lists solely in-frame clones and lacks some. The data show 21,000 or so clones, 80% to 90% seen once. The material sequenced was PBMCs, taken about 360 days after allogeneic stem cell transplant with calcineurin inhibitor and methotrexate. Every receptor here comes from a female patient in her 30s who received an allogeneic stem cell transplant from an unrelated donor, was CMV-positive, and had acute and chronic GVHD. The T cells may partly be graft donor cells.

The chain joins TRBV18 to TRBJ2-1, with 9 bases fitting TRBD1. Germline CDR1 is KGHSH and CDR2 is LQKENI. Trimming at V came to 3 bases and at J to 8 bases, leaving 11 bases not matched to a gene. This CDR3 comprises 16 residues. The CDR3: CASSPLAGTGIDEQFF. Written as DNA, the CDR3 is TGTGCCAGCTCACCCTTAGCCGGGACAGGGATTGATGAGCAGTTCTTC.

The chain joins TRBV28 to TRBJ2-7; possibly TRBD2 for D (5 bases). The length of the CDR3 is 12 residues. Germline V gene sequence: CDR1 MDHEN, CDR2 SYDVKM. Trimming removed 5 bases at V and 2 bases at J, with 7 bases between. CDR3 amino acids: CASSLGAYEQYF. For the CDR3, the DNA is TGTGCCAGCAGTCTCGGGGCCTACGAGCAGTACTTC. The complete variable domain, with remaining parts taken from reference TRBV28 and TRBJ2-7, reads DVKVTQSSRYLVKRTGEKVFLECVQDMDHENMFWYRQDPGLGLRLIYFSYDVKMKEKGDIPEGYSVSREKKERFSLILESASTNQTSMYLCASSLGAYEQYFGPGTRLTVT.

There are a few counts of this clone. The chain recombines TRBV19 with TRBJ1-5; D is unresolved. With 5 bases removed from V and 3 bases from J, the gap between germline ends came to 14 bases. Germline V CDR1 and CDR2: LNHDA, SQIVND (reference sequence). The CDR3 consists of 15 residues. CDR3 nucleotide sequence: TGTGCCAGTAGTTCCCGACTTATCCACAATCAGCCCCAGCATTTT. Amino acid sequence: CASSSRLIHNQPQHF.

The rearrangement uses TRBV19 and TRBJ2-3; 15 bases line up with TRBD2. After removal of 3 bases from V and 6 bases from J, the junction contained 22 bases not matched to a gene. The CDR3 loop spans 22 amino acids. Germline loops: CDR1 LNHDA, CDR2 SQIVND (reference sequence). CDR3 amino acids: CASSIKGLGTSGRIVPYDTQYF. CDR3 in DNA: TGTGCCAGTAGTATTAAGGGGCTTGGGACTAGCGGGAGGATAGTTCCCTACGATACGCAGTATTTT. Together with reference TRBV19 and TRBJ2-3, the CDR3 gives the full variable domain: DGGITQSPKYLFRKEGQNVTLSCEQNLNHDAMYWYRQDPGQGLRLIYYSQIVNDFQKGDIAEGYSVSREKKESFPLTVTSAQKNPTAFYLCASSIKGLGTSGRIVPYDTQYFGPGTRLTVL.

This chain connects TRBV30 to TRBJ1-1; tentatively, D is TRBD1 (6 bases). Germline V gene lookup returns CDR1 GTSNPN and CDR2 SVGIG (reference sequence). The CDR3 consists of 13 residues. Trimming removed 3 bases from V and 1 base from J, with 9 bases in between. This CDR3 is CAWSEQGNTEAFF. In nucleotides, the CDR3 is TGTGCCTGGAGCGAACAGGGGAACACTGAAGCTTTCTTT.

This clone showed up just once. V gene TRBV15 combines with J gene TRBJ2-1, with D perhaps TRBD1 (6 bases). Trimming took off 1 base at V and 8 bases at J, with 9 bases between the two ends. The germline CDR1 and CDR2 sequences are LNHNV and YYDKDF (reference sequence). The CDR3 extends over 13 amino acids. The CDR3 here is CATSRGTVDEQFF. CDR3 sequence (DNA): TGTGCCACCAGCAGAGGGACAGTCGATGAGCAGTTCTTC.